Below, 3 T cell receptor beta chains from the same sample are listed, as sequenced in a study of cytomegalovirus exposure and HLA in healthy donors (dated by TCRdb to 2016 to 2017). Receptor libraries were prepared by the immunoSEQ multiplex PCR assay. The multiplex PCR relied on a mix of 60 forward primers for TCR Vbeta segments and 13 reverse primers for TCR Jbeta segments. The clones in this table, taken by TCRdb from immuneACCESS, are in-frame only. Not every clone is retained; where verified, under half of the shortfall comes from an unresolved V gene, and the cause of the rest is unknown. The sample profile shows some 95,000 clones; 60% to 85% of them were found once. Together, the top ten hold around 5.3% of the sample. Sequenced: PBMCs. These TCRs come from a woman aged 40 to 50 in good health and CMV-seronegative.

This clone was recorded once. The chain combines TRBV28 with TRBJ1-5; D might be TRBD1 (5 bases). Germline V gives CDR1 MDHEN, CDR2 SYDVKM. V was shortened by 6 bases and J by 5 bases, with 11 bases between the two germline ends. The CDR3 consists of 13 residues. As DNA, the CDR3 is TGTGCCAGCAGCCACCCAGGGTATCAGCCCCAGCATTTT. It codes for CASSHPGYQPQHF.

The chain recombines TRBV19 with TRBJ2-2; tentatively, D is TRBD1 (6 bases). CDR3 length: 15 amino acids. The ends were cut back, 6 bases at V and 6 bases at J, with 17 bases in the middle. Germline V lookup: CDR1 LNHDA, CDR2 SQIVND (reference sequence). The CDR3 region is CASSPGHLSAGELFF. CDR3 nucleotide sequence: TGTGCCAGTAGCCCGGGACATCTCTCAGCCGGGGAGCTGTTTTTT.

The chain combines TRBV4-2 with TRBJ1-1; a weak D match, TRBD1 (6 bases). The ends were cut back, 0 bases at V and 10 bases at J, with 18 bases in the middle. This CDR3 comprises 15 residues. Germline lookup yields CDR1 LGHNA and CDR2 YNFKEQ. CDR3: CASSQDLHMQGPAFF. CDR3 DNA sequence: TGTGCCAGCAGCCAAGACCTTCACATGCAGGGGCCAGCTTTCTTT.